This section outlines one T cell receptor (beta chain) sequence together with its context. Between the trimmed V and J ends, which lost 7 bases and 4 bases, there was a span of 10 bases. Germline V gene data show CDR1 as ENHRY and CDR2 as SYGVKD. The CDR3 runs to 12 residues. The data are from a study of cytomegalovirus exposure and HLA in healthy donors. The PCR employed 60 Vbeta primers together with 13 Jbeta primers. Produced via immunoSEQ multiplex PCR; TCRdb's table is partial and in-frame only. The sample has 90,000 or so clones, around four fifths seen once. Sequencing was performed on PBMCs. This rearrangement joins TRBV10-3 to TRBJ1-2, with D possibly being TRBD1 (6 bases). The receptor comes from a man between 25 and 39 years old in good health and CMV-seropositive. The chain's CDR3 is CAIMGAGYGYTF. CDR3 DNA sequence: TGTGCCATCATGGGGGCTGGCTATGGCTACACCTTC.